This TCR beta chain comes out of a study of shared clonotypes between healthy human individuals. Study information: Three plates were used per donor for CD4 naive, three for CD4 memory, two for CD8 naive and one for CD8 memory. Study-wide results and limits: What limited the represented genetic and exposure-history diversity was the small number of donors.

TCRdb's copy holds only in-frame clones and misses some; the assay was immunoSEQ multiplex PCR. The repertoire holds a few million clones, more than 85% seen once, with approximately 0.4% in the top ten. To note about this clone: As yet, its antigen is unknown.

Per the germline V gene, CDR1 is MNHNY and CDR2 is SVGAGI (reference sequence). This CDR3 has 14 residues. V lost 2 bases to trimming and J lost 3 bases, with 11 bases between them. The source of this sequence is a man aged 18-30 years in good health. Some clones in this sample may be carry-over from other donors' samples. The chain has TRBV6-6 and TRBJ2-7; D uncertain. Sequences were obtained from naive CD4+ T cells from PBMCs. Specified subset: CD45RA+ positively selected. DNA for the CDR3: TGTGCCAGCAGTTACCCCCAGGTGGGCTACGAGCAGTACTTC. It encodes CASSYPQVGYEQYF.